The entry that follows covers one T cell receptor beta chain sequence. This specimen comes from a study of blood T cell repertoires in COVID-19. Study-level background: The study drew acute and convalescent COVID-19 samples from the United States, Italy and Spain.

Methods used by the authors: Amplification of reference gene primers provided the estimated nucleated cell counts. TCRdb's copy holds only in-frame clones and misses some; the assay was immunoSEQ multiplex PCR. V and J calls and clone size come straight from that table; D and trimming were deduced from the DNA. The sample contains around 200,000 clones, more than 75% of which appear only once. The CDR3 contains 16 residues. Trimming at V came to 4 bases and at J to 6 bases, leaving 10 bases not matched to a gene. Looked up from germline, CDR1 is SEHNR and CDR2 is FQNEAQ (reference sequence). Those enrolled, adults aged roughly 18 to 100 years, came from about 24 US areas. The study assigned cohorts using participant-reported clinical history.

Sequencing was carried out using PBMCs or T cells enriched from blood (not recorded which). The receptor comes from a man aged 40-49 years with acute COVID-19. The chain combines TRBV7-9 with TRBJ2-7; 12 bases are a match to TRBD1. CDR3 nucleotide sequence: TGTGCCAGCAGCTCGATCCCCGGGACAGGGGGCGCCGAGCAGTACTTC. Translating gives CASSSIPGTGGAEQYF.